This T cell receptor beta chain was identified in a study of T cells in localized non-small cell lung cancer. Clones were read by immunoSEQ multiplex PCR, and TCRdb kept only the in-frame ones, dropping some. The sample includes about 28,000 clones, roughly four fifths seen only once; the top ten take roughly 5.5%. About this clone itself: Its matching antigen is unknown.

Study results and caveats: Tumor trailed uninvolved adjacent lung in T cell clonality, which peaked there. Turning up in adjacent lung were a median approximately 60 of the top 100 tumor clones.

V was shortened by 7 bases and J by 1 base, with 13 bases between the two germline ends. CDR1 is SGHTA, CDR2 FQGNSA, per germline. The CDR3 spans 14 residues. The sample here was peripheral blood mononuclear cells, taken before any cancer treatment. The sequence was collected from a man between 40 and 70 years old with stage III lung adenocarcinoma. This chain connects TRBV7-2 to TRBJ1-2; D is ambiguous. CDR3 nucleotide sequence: TGTGCCAGCAACGGCCGACACCTTAACTATGGCTACACCTTC. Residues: CASNGRHLNYGYTF.